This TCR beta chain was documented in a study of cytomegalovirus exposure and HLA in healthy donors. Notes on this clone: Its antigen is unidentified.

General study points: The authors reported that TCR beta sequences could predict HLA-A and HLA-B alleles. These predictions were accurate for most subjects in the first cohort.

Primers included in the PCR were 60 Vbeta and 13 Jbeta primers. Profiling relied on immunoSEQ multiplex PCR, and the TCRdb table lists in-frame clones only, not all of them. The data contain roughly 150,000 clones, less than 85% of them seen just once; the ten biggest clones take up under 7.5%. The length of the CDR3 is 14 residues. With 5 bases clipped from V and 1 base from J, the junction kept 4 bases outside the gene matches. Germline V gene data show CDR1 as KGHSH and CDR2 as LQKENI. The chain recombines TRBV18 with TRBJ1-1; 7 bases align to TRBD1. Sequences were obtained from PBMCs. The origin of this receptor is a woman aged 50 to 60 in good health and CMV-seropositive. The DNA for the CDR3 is TGTGCCAGCTCAACCCGGGACAGGAACACTGAAGCTTTCTTT. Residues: CASSTRDRNTEAFF.